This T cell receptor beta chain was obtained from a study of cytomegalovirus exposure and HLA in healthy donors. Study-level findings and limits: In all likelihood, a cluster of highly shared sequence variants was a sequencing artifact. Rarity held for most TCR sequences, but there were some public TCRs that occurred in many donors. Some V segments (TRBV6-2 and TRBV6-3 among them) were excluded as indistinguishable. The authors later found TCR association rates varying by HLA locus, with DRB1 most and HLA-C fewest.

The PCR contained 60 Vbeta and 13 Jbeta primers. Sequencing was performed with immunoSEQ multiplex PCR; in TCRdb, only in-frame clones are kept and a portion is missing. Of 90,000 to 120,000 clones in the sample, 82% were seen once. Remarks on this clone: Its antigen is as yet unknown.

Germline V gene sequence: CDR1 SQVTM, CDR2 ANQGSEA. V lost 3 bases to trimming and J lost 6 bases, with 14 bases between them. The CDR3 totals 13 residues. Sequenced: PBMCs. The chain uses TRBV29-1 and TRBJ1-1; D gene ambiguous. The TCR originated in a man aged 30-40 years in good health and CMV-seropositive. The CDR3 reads CSVEREAGAEAFF. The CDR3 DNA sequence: TGCAGCGTTGAGAGGGAGGCTGGGGCTGAAGCTTTCTTT.